One sample yielded the 9 T cell receptor beta chains listed below, sequenced in a study of OX40 agonist ivuxolimab in advanced cancers. TCRdb's copy holds only in-frame clones and misses some; the assay was immunoSEQ multiplex PCR. The sample consists of 7,000 to 8,000 clones, approximately 85% of them appearing once. The sample in question was CD4+ or CD8+ T cells sorted from blood, obtained in a trial of the OX40 agonist ivuxolimab. These receptors were obtained from an adult with an advanced solid tumor such as melanoma, head and neck, liver or kidney cancer.

In this sample, this clone turned up once. V gene TRBV19 combines with J gene TRBJ2-1; the D gene is possibly TRBD2 (6 bases). Germline values: CDR1 LNHDA, CDR2 SQIVND (reference sequence). V lost 2 bases and J 7 bases, leaving 9 bases between the germline ends. CDR3 size: 13 residues. As DNA, the CDR3 is TGTGCCAGTAGTATACGGGACTTAAATGAGCAGTTCTTC. Its translation: CASSIRDLNEQFF. The variable domain in full, with the rest retrieved from reference TRBV19 and TRBJ2-1, is DGGITQSPKYLFRKEGQNVTLSCEQNLNHDAMYWYRQDPGQGLRLIYYSQIVNDFQKGDIAEGYSVSREKKESFPLTVTSAQKNPTAFYLCASSIRDLNEQFFGPGTRLTVL.

The genes are TRBV21-1 and TRBJ1-1; TRBD1 reflects the table's D call only, with no check against the DNA. TRBV21-1 is reported as a pseudogene. This CDR3 contains 14 residues. CDR3 protein: CASSPRHANTEAFF. CDR3 nucleotide sequence: TGTGCCAGCAGCCCCAGACATGCGAACACTGAAGCTTTCTTT.

This clone was counted once. The chain is built from TRBV21-1 and TRBJ2-1; the table's D gene call, TRBD2, was not cross checked with the DNA. TRBV21-1 is a listed pseudogene. This CDR3 comprises 18 residues. CDR3 region: CASSKNTVHRGRYNEQFF. The CDR3 DNA reads TGTGCCAGCAGCAAAAATACAGTCCATCGGGGTCGCTACAATGAGCAGTTCTTC.

This chain joins TRBV4-3 and TRBJ2-1; D not resolved. Trimming removed 0 bases at V and 2 bases at J, with 20 bases between. The CDR3 has 19 residues. CDR1 and CDR2 from the germline V gene are LGHNA and YSLEER. DNA of the CDR3: TGCGCCAGCAGCCAAGATGAGGTTCCGCAGGCCGAGCCCTACAATGAGCAGTTCTTC. Residues: CASSQDEVPQAEPYNEQFF.

The V call is TRBV9, the J call TRBJ2-7; the match to TRBD2 covers 7 bases. Germline V gene sequence: CDR1 SGDLS, CDR2 YYNGEE. The CDR3 contains 15 residues. V was pared by 0 bases and J by 8 bases, with 11 bases of the junction left unmatched. The CDR3 spells CASSVGSGADPQQYF. CDR3 nucleotides: TGTGCCAGCAGCGTAGGAAGCGGGGCGGATCCTCAGCAGTACTTC.

The chain carries TRBV5-6 and TRBJ1-2; 10 nucleotides agree with TRBD1. The V segment lost 6 bases and the J segment 8 bases; nucleotides outside the gene matches: 10. Germline V gene lookup returns CDR1 SGHDT and CDR2 YYEEEE. CDR3 length equals 14 residues. CDR3: CASKGEGTGDGYTF. Written as DNA, the CDR3 is TGTGCCAGCAAGGGGGAGGGGACAGGGGACGGCTACACCTTC. The whole variable domain, filled in from reference TRBV5-6 and TRBJ1-2, reads DAGVTQSPTHLIKTRGQQVTLRCSPKSGHDTVSWYQQALGQGPQFIFQYYEEEERQRGNFPDRFSGHQFPNYSSELNVNALLLGDSALYLCASKGEGTGDGYTFGSGTRLTVV.

The genes are TRBV6-1 and TRBJ2-1; 7 nucleotides line up with TRBD2. J was trimmed by 8 bases and V by 2 bases; bases with no gene match: 15. Per the germline V gene, CDR1 is MNHNS and CDR2 is SASEGT. The CDR3 covers 17 residues. CDR3 bases: TGTGCCAGCAGTGAATGGCCGGGGGGAGGGCCGTCTTATGAGCAGTTCTTC. It codes for CASSEWPGGGPSYEQFF.

The rearrangement joins TRBV27 to TRBJ2-7; 8 bases match TRBD2. Germline lookup yields CDR1 MNHEY and CDR2 SMNVEV (reference sequence). V shed 4 bases and J 7 bases; nucleotides not matched to a gene: 15. The CDR3 is made up of 16 amino acids. The CDR3 bases are TGTGCCAGCAGTTACCGCCTGCGGGAGGCTAAACGAGAGCAGTACTTC. Residues: CASSYRLREAKREQYF.

This clone was found once. The chain recombines TRBV4-2 with TRBJ1-1; D is unresolved. The CDR3 has 11 residues. Deletions cut 4 bases from V and 5 bases from J, with 5 bases between. Germline CDR1 reads LGHNA; CDR2 reads YNFKEQ. The CDR3 protein is CASSLGTEAFF. CDR3 DNA: TGTGCCAGCAGCCTGGGTACTGAAGCTTTCTTT.